Below are 31 T cell receptor beta chains sequenced from a single sample in a study of tumor-infiltrating lymphocytes in primary liver carcinoma. From about 530 ng total RNA, TCR beta cDNA was generated with a primer in the constant region. Libraries of TCR beta came from three nested multiplex PCR rounds with slightly modified ARM-PCR. The opening two PCR rounds, ten to eleven cycles each, paired TRBV1-TRBV30 forward primers with a C-beta reverse primer. TCRdb passed the multiplex PCR reads through MiXCR, listing each CDR3 protein once. The sample records 300,000 to 350,000 distinct CDR3 sequences, 65% being singletons. Unsorted whole blood supplied the RNA, and germline DNA was extracted too. Sequencing input: peripheral blood. All receptors derive from a man in his forties or fifties with primary liver carcinoma and hepatitis B virus infection.

The V call is TRBV10-3, the J call TRBJ2-1, with D maybe TRBD2 (6 bases). This CDR3 has 18 amino acids. Germline CDR1 reads ENHRY; CDR2 reads SYGVKD. The V and J ends lost 3 bases and 1 base respectively, with 19 bases between them. CDR3 DNA sequence: TGTGCCATCAGTGAATTTACTTCGGGGGTCGGGTCCTACAATGAGCAGTTCTTC. This translates into CAISEFTSGVGSYNEQFF.

In its sample, this clonotype was seen many times. The genes are TRBV6-1 and TRBJ2-7; TRBD1 is a possible D gene (6 bases). The ends were cut back, 4 bases at V and 3 bases at J, with 13 bases in the middle. Germline assignment: CDR1 MNHNS and CDR2 SASEGT. The CDR3 is made up of 14 amino acids. CDR3 amino acids: CASSGARGFYEQYF. The CDR3 DNA sequence: TGTGCCAGCAGTGGGGCCAGGGGCTTCTACGAGCAGTACTTC.

Concerning this clonotype itself: A much larger clone lies a single base off, so this may be a read error. The rearrangement links TRBV6-1 to TRBJ1-2; D is possibly TRBD1 (5 bases). CDR1 and CDR2 (germline): MNHNS, SASEGT. This CDR3 region has 14 residues. As DNA, the CDR3 is TGTGCCAGCAGTGAATACAAGGGGATGTATGGCTCCACCTTC. Translated: CASSEYKGMYGSTF.

The rearrangement uses TRBV7-8 and TRBJ2-7; maybe TRBD2 (6 bases). The CDR3 loop spans 13 amino acids. The V and J ends lost 8 bases and 4 bases respectively, with 15 bases between them. Germline CDR1 SGHVS, CDR2 FQNEAQ. CDR3 sequence reads: CASRRRDRYEQYF. CDR3 nucleotide sequence: TGTGCCAGCCGGAGGCGGGATAGGTACGAGCAGTACTTC.

There are many counts of this clonotype. The chain recombines TRBV6-2 or TRBV6-3 with TRBJ2-1; D gene ambiguous. Germline V gene data show CDR1 as MNHEY and CDR2 as SVGEGT. CDR3 length: 12 residues. The V gene lost 6 bases and the J gene lost 7 bases, with 10 bases spanning the gap. The CDR3 region is CASSAWGNEQFF. For the CDR3, the DNA is TGTGCCAGCAGCGCCTGGGGTAATGAGCAGTTCTTC.

A note on this clonotype: An end of the junction does not agree with germline; a read error may underlie this. The chain uses TRBV7-2 and TRBJ2-6; D is possibly TRBD1 (5 bases). Germline CDR1 reads SGHTA; CDR2 reads FQGNSA. CDR3 length: 17 residues. CDR3 bases: TGTGCCAGCAGGCCTAAAACAGGCAGCTCTGGAGCCAACGTCCTGACTTTC. This sequence encodes CASRPKTGSSGANVLTF. Supplemented by reference TRBV7-2 and TRBJ2-6, the full variable domain reads GAGVSQSPSNKVTEKGKDVELRCDPISGHTALYWYRQSLGQGLEFLIYFQGNSAPDKSGLPSDRFSAERTGGSVSTLTIQRTQQEDSAVYLCASRPKTGSSGANVLTFGAGSRLTVL.

Concerning this clonotype: The germline gene is not matched at one end of the junction; a read error may be the cause. The chain couples TRBV29-1 to TRBJ2-7; TRBD1 might be the D (5 bases). CDR3 length: 11 residues. The V gene's germline CDR1 is SQVTM and CDR2 ANQGSEA. CDR3 region: CSFSRGNVQYF. The CDR3 DNA follows: TGCAGCTTCTCTAGGGGAAACGTGCAGTATTTC.

The gene calls are TRBV7-9 and TRBJ2-3; D perhaps matches TRBD1 (6 bases). Germline V gene lookup returns CDR1 SEHNR and CDR2 FQNEAQ (reference sequence). The CDR3 totals 15 residues. V gave up 3 bases and J gave up 0 bases, with 10 bases separating them. In nucleotides, the CDR3 is TGTGCCAGCAGCTTGGGGACACGAAGCACAGATACGCAGTATTTT. Amino acid sequence: CASSLGTRSTDTQYF.

As to this clonotype: This could be a read error, since a much larger clone is one nucleotide away. The chain has TRBV5-1 and TRBJ2-2; D is possibly TRBD2 (5 bases). V dropped 5 bases and J dropped 1 base, with 12 bases sitting between them. Germline CDR1 SGHRS, CDR2 YFSETQ. CDR3 length: 15 amino acids. This chain's CDR3 is CASRRISENTGELFF. As DNA, the CDR3 is TGCGCCAGCAGGAGAATTAGCGAGAACACCGGGGAGCTGTTTTTT.

This clonotype was observed a single time. This chain uses TRBV28 with TRBJ2-3, with 7 bases lining up with TRBD2. Germline assignment: CDR1 MDHEN and CDR2 SYDVKM. The V and J ends lost 6 bases and 3 bases, in that order; junction bases with no gene match: 12. The CDR3 has 16 residues. CDR3 in DNA: TGTGCCAGCAGATTTGAGGCGGGAGTCGGGACAGATACGCAGTATTTT. Protein: CASRFEAGVGTDTQYF.

V is TRBV6-5 and J is TRBJ2-7, with TRBD2 matching over 9 bases. The CDR3 sequence is 14 residues long. V shed 4 bases and J 7 bases; nucleotides not matched to a gene: 8. Per germline, CDR1 MNHEY and CDR2 SVGAGI. The CDR3 sequence is CASSCSSGNREQYF. The CDR3 DNA reads as TGTGCCAGCAGTTGCTCTAGCGGGAACAGGGAGCAGTACTTC.

Details on this clonotype: Given the absence of the conserved phenylalanine or tryptophan at the CDR3 end, a read error is likely. The V call is TRBV29-1, the J call TRBJ2-5; maybe TRBD1 (5 bases). V was clipped by 2 bases and J by 5 bases, with 12 bases between them. Germline CDR1 and CDR2: SQVTM and ANQGSEA. The CDR3 runs 13 residues. CDR3 sequence reads: CSVEQGREETQYL. The CDR3 DNA reads as TGCAGCGTTGAACAGGGTAGAGAGGAGACCCAGTACTTA.

In regard to this clonotype: This is likely a read error, given that the CDR3 carries no conserved phenylalanine or tryptophan at its end. The chain joins TRBV13 to TRBJ1-3; weak D call: TRBD1 (6 bases). This CDR3 has 15 amino acids. Germline CDR1 reads PRHDT; CDR2 reads FYEKMQ (reference sequence). The CDR3 here is CASRKQGYSGNAIYI. CDR3 DNA: TGTGCCAGCAGGAAACAGGGTTACTCTGGAAACGCCATATATATT.

With regard to this clonotype: A much larger clone sits a single nucleotide away, making a read error possible. The chain carries TRBV4-2 and TRBJ2-5, with 9 bases aligning to TRBD2. The V gene end was trimmed by 4 bases and the J gene end by 4 bases; junction bases not matched to a gene: 13. The CDR3 has 17 amino acids. CDR1 and CDR2 (germline): LGHNA, YNFKEQ. The DNA for the CDR3 is TGTGCCAGCAGCCTGACCCCCGGGGGGACTAGCCGAGAGACCCAGTACTTC. Its translation is CASSLTPGGTSRETQYF.

Details on this clonotype: The junction does not match germline at one end; this may be a read error. This chain uses TRBV11-2 with TRBJ2-1, with D perhaps TRBD2 (6 bases). CDR3 length: 15 residues. Per the germline V gene, CDR1 is SGHAT and CDR2 is FQNNGV. CDR3: CAGSPPRLVGIGQFF. The DNA of the CDR3 is TGTGCCGGCAGTCCTCCGAGACTAGTAGGCATTGGGCAGTTCTTC. The variable domain in full, completed from reference TRBV11-2 and TRBJ2-1, reads EAGVAQSPRYKIIEKRQSVAFWCNPISGHATLYWYQQILGQGPKLLIQFQNNGVVDDSQLPKDRFSAERLKGVDSTLKIQPAKLEDSAVYLCAGSPPRLVGIGQFFGPGTRLTVL.

A word on this clonotype: One junction end does not reproduce the germline sequence, and a read error may be involved. This chain joins TRBV7-8 and TRBJ2-7, with D unresolved. Germline CDR1 is SGHVS and CDR2 is FQNEAQ. CDR3 size: 15 residues. The CDR3, as DNA: TGTGCCAGCACCGTTCGGTCGGCACCGGCGTACGAGCAGTATTTC. Protein: CASTVRSAPAYEQYF.

This clonotype was picked up many times. The rearrangement links TRBV29-1 to TRBJ1-1; TRBD1 might be the D (5 bases). V lost 4 bases and J 4 bases, leaving 13 bases between the germline ends. Germline CDR1 and CDR2: SQVTM and ANQGSEA. CDR3 length: 13 residues. The CDR3 coding sequence is TGCAGCGTTGGCAGGGAGGCGGGCACTGAAGCTTTCTTT. Residues: CSVGREAGTEAFF.

There are many counts of this clonotype. The V and J genes are TRBV30 and TRBJ2-1; 9 nucleotides line up with TRBD2. CDR3 size: 16 residues. J gave up 4 bases and V 0 bases, and 7 bases lay outside the gene matches. Per germline, CDR1 GTSNPN and CDR2 SVGIG (reference sequence). CDR3 residues: CAWSVLAGEVYNEQFF. CDR3 coding DNA: TGTGCCTGGAGTGTTTTAGCGGGGGAGGTTTACAATGAGCAGTTCTTC.

Of note for this clonotype: A much larger clone sits a single nucleotide away, making a read error possible. The chain recombines TRBV10-2 with TRBJ2-3; D is undetermined. Germline-derived CDR1 and CDR2 are WSHSY and SAAADI. The CDR3 length is 13 residues. CDR3 nucleotides: TGCGACTTTGGGCAGCAGAGCACAGATACGCAGTATTTT. Amino acids: CDFGQQSTDTQYF.

The genes are TRBV11-2 and TRBJ2-5, with D maybe TRBD1 (6 bases). Per germline, CDR1 SGHAT and CDR2 FQNNGV. This CDR3 is built from 12 residues. This CDR3 reads CASCPTGETQYF. CDR3 DNA sequence: TGTGCTAGCTGCCCAACAGGGGAGACCCAGTACTTC.

This clonotype was observed a handful of times. At one end the junction does not follow the germline gene, possibly because of a read error. The genes are TRBV30 and TRBJ1-1; no clear D. Germline CDR1 is GTSNPN and CDR2 is SVGIG (reference sequence). This CDR3 is built from 14 residues. CDR3 coding DNA: TGTGCCTGGAGTGTAGGTCCGGCCGACACTGAAGTTTTCTTT. Amino acids: CAWSVGPADTEVFF.

This clonotype was seen a handful of times. The V and J genes are TRBV13 and TRBJ2-1; TRBD2 aligns across 9 bases. V lost 9 bases and J lost 3; bases outside the gene matches: 3. This CDR3 has 13 residues. CDR1 is PRHDT, CDR2 FYEKMQ, per germline (reference sequence). DNA of the CDR3: TGTGCCAGTCGAGCGGGAGGCTACAATGAGCAGTTCTTC. Translation: CASRAGGYNEQFF.

As concerns this clonotype: Sequence at one end of the junction differs from germline and may be a read error. This sequence joins TRBV11-1 and TRBJ2-7; D is possibly TRBD1 or TRBD2 (5 bases each). Germline CDR1 and CDR2: SGHAT and FQDESV (reference sequence). The CDR3 consists of 14 residues. For the CDR3, the DNA is TGTGCGAGCAGCCGGGACGAAGATAACAACGAGCAGTACTTC. It specifies CASSRDEDNNEQYF.

The chain combines TRBV11-2 with TRBJ1-5; D is undetermined. Trimming left V 3 bases short and J 3 bases short, with 6 bases between. The CDR3 length is 13 residues. CDR1 SGHAT and CDR2 FQNNGV come from the germline V gene. The CDR3 protein is CASSFNTNQPQHF. CDR3 DNA sequence: TGTGCCAGCAGCTTCAACACCAATCAGCCCCAGCATTTT.

The gene calls are TRBV5-1 and TRBJ2-2; the match to TRBD1 covers 8 bases. The V segment lost 6 bases and the J segment 0 bases; nucleotides outside the gene matches: 7. This CDR3 comprises 16 residues. The V gene's germline CDR1 is SGHRS and CDR2 YFSETQ. DNA of the CDR3: TGCGCCAGCAACTTCGGACAGGGTTCGAACACCGGGGAGCTGTTTTTT. Its protein is CASNFGQGSNTGELFF.

About this clonotype itself: One junction end does not reproduce the germline sequence, and a read error may be involved. The genes are TRBV6-4 and TRBJ2-7; D unclear. This CDR3 comprises 16 residues. CDR1 and CDR2 from the germline V gene are MRHNA and SNTAGT. The CDR3 is CASSDSRRSNSYKQYF. In nucleotides, the CDR3 is TGTGCCAGCAGTGACTCCAGAAGGTCCAACTCCTACAAGCAGTACTTC.

This clonotype was detected only once. This chain connects TRBV14 to TRBJ2-7, with a tentative D call TRBD1 (5 bases). CDR3 size: 16 residues. Germline CDR1 SGHDN, CDR2 FVKESK. Trimming removed 0 bases from V and 0 bases from J, with 12 bases in between. The CDR3 DNA reads TGTGCCAGCAGCCAAGACAGGGTTCCCAGCTCCTACGAGCAGTACTTC. Translating it yields CASSQDRVPSSYEQYF. Variable domain in full (rest from reference TRBV14 and TRBJ2-7): EAGVTQFPSHSVIEKGQTVTLRCDPISGHDNLYWYRRVMGKEIKFLLHFVKESKQDESGMPNNRFLAERTGGTYSTLKVQPAELEDSGVYFCASSQDRVPSSYEQYFGPGTRLTVT.

As concerns this clonotype: The junction differs from germline at one of its ends, possibly a read error. The rearrangement uses TRBV28 and TRBJ1-4; 7 bases match TRBD1. The germline CDR1 and CDR2 sequences are MDHEN and SYDVKM. This CDR3 has 14 amino acids. The CDR3 is CANSPQGANEKLFF. The DNA of the CDR3 is TGTGCCAACAGTCCCCAGGGGGCTAATGAAAAACTGTTTTTT.

Only a few counts were recorded for this clonotype. The chain joins TRBV11-2 to TRBJ2-2; weak D call: TRBD1 (7 bases). The V end lost 4 bases, the J end lost 17 bases, and 26 bases lay between the germline ends. The CDR3 runs to 15 residues. In germline, CDR1 is SGHAT, CDR2 FQNNGV. CDR3 amino acids: CASSSPLRGAGEPFF. CDR3 bases: TGTGCCAGCAGCTCCCCCCTCAGGGGGGCCGGGGAGCCATTTTTT.

This clonotype occurred a few times. This chain connects TRBV28 to TRBJ2-7, with D tentatively TRBD1 or TRBD2 (8 bases each). Trimming cost V 5 bases and J 4 bases, with 24 bases left between them. This CDR3 comprises 17 residues. Looked up from germline, CDR1 is MDHEN and CDR2 is SYDVKM. The DNA of the CDR3 is TGTGCCAGCAGTCGTACAGGGGGTAGAGCGGGAGAATACGAGCAGTACTTC. Protein product: CASSRTGGRAGEYEQYF.

Notes on this clonotype: The CDR3 ends on some other residue instead of the conserved phenylalanine or tryptophan, so this is likely a read error. The rearrangement uses TRBV29-1 and TRBJ1-1, with TRBD1 matching 9 bases. The CDR3 is 15 amino acids. From germline, CDR1 is SQVTM and CDR2 ANQGSEA. Unmatched junction bases numbered 9, after V lost 5 bases and J lost 2 bases. The CDR3 DNA is TGCAGCGTTTTAGGACAGGGGTCGTTCAACACTGAAGCTTTCTAT. It specifies CSVLGQGSFNTEAFY.